The clone carrying this TCR beta chain occurred many times. These data originate in a study of T cells in Graves' hyperthyroidism and ophthalmopathy. From RNA transcripts, TCR beta CDR3 regions were amplified. An initial round of RT-PCR targeting the TCR CDR3 relied on the HTBI primer set. From the multiplex PCR reads, TCRdb called clonotypes with MiXCR, one entry per CDR3 protein. The sample lists about 680,000 distinct CDR3 sequences, roughly a third occurring once. V lost 8 bases to trimming and J lost 1 base, with 14 bases between them. The CDR3 runs to 15 residues. Per the germline V gene, CDR1 is SNHLY and CDR2 is FYNNEI.

The sequence was obtained from a woman aged 40 to 49 with Graves' hyperthyroidism. The source material was blood. V is TRBV2 and J is TRBJ1-4; D not resolved. CDR3 protein: CASDPGRITNEKLFF. In DNA form, the CDR3 reads TGTGCCAGCGACCCCGGTAGAATAACTAATGAAAAACTGTTTTTT.